The source of this TCR beta chain is a study of long-term antiretroviral therapy in people with HIV. Overall study results and limits: After ART, diversity increased yet remained lower than transplant donor controls.

Investigators performed immunoSEQ version v3.0 at survey level. Profiling relied on immunoSEQ multiplex PCR, and the TCRdb table lists in-frame clones only, not all of them. The table records about 27,000 clones, about 82% of them present only once. Comments on this clone: Its cognate antigen is unknown.

This CDR3 region has 13 residues. The ends were cut back, 0 bases at V and 7 bases at J, with 4 bases in the middle. Germline V gene data show CDR1 as ENHRY and CDR2 as SYGVKD. All participants with HIV were treated in the United States. DNA was extracted from around 1-9.1 million thawed cryopreserved PBMC. The chain couples TRBV10-3 to TRBJ1-6; D unclear. The sample was unsorted PBMCs, taken 0.8 years before starting antiretroviral therapy. This clonotype was obtained from a man aged 18 to 30 with HIV. CDR3 loop: CAISESRNSPLHF. DNA for the CDR3: TGTGCCATCAGTGAGTCGAGGAATTCACCCCTCCACTTT.